The 18 T cell receptor beta chains reported below all come from one sample, sequenced in a study of shared clonotypes between healthy human individuals. TCRdb's copy holds only in-frame clones and misses some; the assay was immunoSEQ multiplex PCR. Of over a million clones in the sample, approximately 80% are singletons; the top ten hold roughly 0.55%. The specimen was memory CD4+ T cells from PBMCs. Subset specified: CD45RA-negative fraction. The source is a man younger than 35 in good health. Some clones in this sample may be carry-over from other donors' samples.

This clone has more than one count but fewer than ten. V is TRBV30 and J is TRBJ2-5, with D tentatively TRBD1 (7 bases). This CDR3 spans 14 amino acids. V was pared by 6 bases and J by 5 bases, with 19 bases between. Germline loops: CDR1 GTSNPN, CDR2 SVGIG (reference sequence). The CDR3 sequence is CACGTWTGGETQYF. As DNA, the CDR3 is TGTGCCTGTGGGACTTGGACAGGTGGGGAGACCCAGTACTTC. Using reference TRBV30 and TRBJ2-5 for the parts outside the CDR3, the full variable domain is SQTIHQWPATLVQPVGSPLSLECTVEGTSNPNLYWYRQAAGRGLQLLFYSVGIGQISSEVPQNLSASRPQDRQFILSSKKLLLSDSGFYLCACGTWTGGETQYFGPGTRLLVL.

V gene TRBV18 combines with J gene TRBJ2-7; the match to TRBD1 covers 8 bases. With V trimmed by 3 bases and J by 5 bases, 9 bases remained unmatched. The CDR3 length is 15 residues. CDR1 KGHSH and CDR2 LQKENI come from the germline V gene. The CDR3 here is CASSPLGTGVHEQYF. In DNA form, the CDR3 reads TGTGCCAGCTCACCTCTCGGGACAGGAGTCCACGAGCAGTACTTC.

The chain combines TRBV7-7 with TRBJ2-1; D not resolved. V was shortened by 2 bases and J by 0 bases, with 11 bases between the two germline ends. This CDR3 has 16 residues. Germline CDR1 SSHAT, CDR2 FNYEAQ (reference sequence). DNA of the CDR3: TGTGCCAGCAGCTTACTTCCAGGCGACTCCTACAATGAGCAGTTCTTC. Its protein is CASSLLPGDSYNEQFF.

V usage is TRBV28 and J usage is TRBJ1-5; possibly TRBD1 for D (5 bases). This CDR3 contains 15 residues. Trimming took 2 bases from V and 9 from J, leaving 17 bases between them. Per germline, CDR1 MDHEN and CDR2 SYDVKM. The CDR3 protein is CASSLGGRAWRPQHF. The CDR3 nucleotides are TGTGCCAGCAGTTTAGGAGGCAGGGCTTGGCGGCCCCAGCATTTT.

J is TRBJ2-3 and V is TRBV19, with D perhaps TRBD2 (6 bases). V lost 5 bases to trimming and J lost 0 bases, with 18 bases between them. This CDR3 contains 17 residues. Per germline, CDR1 LNHDA and CDR2 SQIVND (reference sequence). CDR3 bases: TGTGCCAGTAGTCGAGGCGGAGGGACCCCGAGCACAGATACGCAGTATTTT. As protein: CASSRGGGTPSTDTQYF.

Ten or more counts support this clone. The chain uses TRBV4-1 and TRBJ1-2, with D perhaps matching TRBD1 (6 bases). V lost 4 bases and J lost 7, with 19 bases in between. This CDR3 is built from 15 residues. Per the germline V gene, CDR1 is MGHRA and CDR2 is YSYEKL. CDR3 region: CASSPQKNRAGGYTF. The CDR3 region has the DNA TGCGCCAGCAGCCCCCAAAAGAACAGGGCTGGTGGCTACACCTTC.

This chain's CDR3 is CASSYSPGNTIYF. The CDR3, as DNA: TGTGCCAGCAGTTACTCCCCTGGAAACACCATATATTTT. The chain uses TRBV6-6 and TRBJ1-3; D ambiguous. The CDR3 length is 13 residues. Trimming stripped 0 bases from V and 2 bases from J, with 2 bases between. Germline V gene data show CDR1 as MNHNY and CDR2 as SVGAGI (reference sequence).

This clone occurred once. J is TRBJ1-2 and V is TRBV28; 7 positions match TRBD1. Trimming at V came to 2 bases and at J to 9 bases, leaving 9 bases not matched to a gene. Germline CDR1 and CDR2: MDHEN and SYDVKM. The CDR3 totals 14 residues. The CDR3, as DNA: TGTGCCAGCAGTTTAAATTTGGCAGGGGGTAGCTACACCTTC. It yields the protein CASSLNLAGGSYTF.

The chain is built from TRBV5-1 and TRBJ1-1, with 8 bases aligning to TRBD1. The CDR3 covers 16 residues. J gave up 3 bases and V 0 bases, and 7 bases lay outside the gene matches. Per the germline V gene, CDR1 is SGHRS and CDR2 is YFSETQ. DNA for the CDR3: TGCGCCAGCAGCTTGGCCGGACAGGGAATGTACACTGAAGCTTTCTTT. Its protein is CASSLAGQGMYTEAFF.

The V call is TRBV7-2, the J call TRBJ2-5; 8 bases align to TRBD1. V shed 3 bases, J shed 3 bases, and the junction held 3 bases outside the gene matches. The CDR3 contains 14 residues. In germline, CDR1 is SGHTA, CDR2 FQGNSA. The CDR3 here is CASSFPDREETQYF. CDR3 DNA sequence: TGTGCCAGCAGCTTCCCGGACAGGGAAGAGACCCAGTACTTC.

The V and J genes are TRBV19 and TRBJ2-1, with 11 bases lining up with TRBD1. The CDR3 is made up of 16 amino acids. CDR1 is LNHDA and CDR2 is SQIVND in the germline V gene (reference sequence). The trim removed 8 bases at V and 4 bases at J, leaving 10 bases unmatched. CDR3 nucleotides: TGTGCCAGTGTGCCCACGGGACAGGGGGTATACAATGAGCAGTTCTTC. Translation: CASVPTGQGVYNEQFF.

The chain recombines TRBV28 with TRBJ2-5; 7 nucleotides line up with TRBD1. V lost 5 bases and J lost 5; bases outside the gene matches: 11. The germline V gene has CDR1 MDHEN and CDR2 SYDVKM. The CDR3 is made up of 15 amino acids. CDR3 bases: TGTGCCAGCAGTCCTCAGACAGGGTTTAGGGAGACCCAGTACTTC. It codes for CASSPQTGFRETQYF.

This sequence joins TRBV27 and TRBJ1-2; 11 nucleotides match TRBD1. The CDR3 runs 15 residues. Germline V CDR1 and CDR2: MNHEY, SMNVEV (reference sequence). J was trimmed by 7 bases and V by 2 bases; bases with no gene match: 6. CDR3 DNA sequence: TGTGCCAGCAGTTTAGCTCCGGGACAGGGGGGTGGCTACACCTTC. Translated, it gives CASSLAPGQGGGYTF.

The CDR3 nucleotides read TGTGCCAGCAGCTCGAGATACGACTATGGCTACACCTTC. It is translated as CASSSRYDYGYTF. The chain employs TRBV7-2 and TRBJ1-2; D is unclear. Trimming took off 4 bases at V and 3 bases at J, with 9 bases between the two ends. This CDR3 has 13 amino acids. The V gene's germline CDR1 is SGHTA and CDR2 FQGNSA.

V gene TRBV10-3 combines with J gene TRBJ2-1, with D perhaps assigned TRBD1 or TRBD2 (5 bases each). The CDR3 consists of 14 residues. The germline V and J ends were trimmed by 6 bases and 0 bases, with 9 bases remaining between them. Germline CDR1 reads ENHRY; CDR2 reads SYGVKD. CDR3 residues: CAIRRGTSYNEQFF. DNA for the CDR3: TGTGCCATCAGAAGAGGGACCTCCTACAATGAGCAGTTCTTC.

The V gene is TRBV2, the J gene TRBJ1-2; D is unclear. CDR1 and CDR2 (germline): SNHLY, FYNNEI. V was cut by 2 bases and J by 8 bases, with 12 bases left in between. The CDR3 sequence is 13 residues long. The CDR3 sequence is CASSEPIAGGYTF. The DNA of the CDR3 is TGTGCCAGCAGTGAACCAATTGCGGGGGGCTACACCTTC. The complete variable domain, with remaining parts taken from reference TRBV2 and TRBJ1-2, reads EPEVTQTPSHQVTQMGQEVILRCVPISNHLYFYWYRQILGQKVEFLVSFYNNEISEKSEIFDDQFSVERPDGSNFTLKIRSTKLEDSAMYFCASSEPIAGGYTFGSGTRLTVV.

This clone was picked up one time. The chain combines TRBV10-2 with TRBJ2-7, with TRBD2 matching 10 bases. The V gene's germline CDR1 is WSHSY and CDR2 SAAADI. The CDR3 covers 15 residues. Trimming cost V 4 bases and J 3 bases; bases outside gene matches: 6. CDR3 coding DNA: TGCGCCAGCAGTGCCGGGACTAGCGCCTTCTACGAGCAGTACTTC. Its translation: CASSAGTSAFYEQYF.

This clone appeared a single time. The rearrangement uses TRBV27 and TRBJ2-1; 10 bases line up with TRBD2. The ends lost 8 bases at V and 4 bases at J; junction bases unmatched: 2. The CDR3 extends over 13 amino acids. The germline V gene has CDR1 MNHEY and CDR2 SMNVEV (reference sequence). The CDR3 loop is CASGTSEYNEQFF. The CDR3 region has the DNA TGTGCCAGCGGGACTAGCGAGTACAATGAGCAGTTCTTC.